These T cell receptor beta chains were read from a single sample in a study of CD8 T cells in Susac syndrome. TCRdb analysed the immunoSEQ multiplex PCR reads with MiXCR anew, one entry per CDR3 protein. The sample records over 130,000 distinct CDR3 sequences, approximately 95% being singletons. Sequenced sample: CD4+ T cells from PBMCs. Source of these receptors: a human donor with multiple sclerosis. CDR3s include the opening cysteine and the closing phenylalanine or tryptophan. The order of the fields is V gene, D gene, J gene, clone size, CDR3 DNA, CDR3 protein. The D gene is left open where the match is weak. Rows give clone size only sometimes, using once, few, many, or a class for an expanded clone.

TRBV20-1,NA,TRBJ2-5,few,TGCAGTGCTAGACAGGGGGGAACGACCCAGTACTTC,CSARQGGTTQYF
TRBV2,NA,TRBJ2-1,NA,TGTGCCAGCACCACGAGATTCACCTACAATGAGCAGTTCTTC,CASTTRFTYNEQFF
TRBV9,TRBD2,TRBJ2-7,NA,TGTGCCAGCAGCGCCGAGATAGCGGGAGGGCGGAACGAGCAGTACTTC,CASSAEIAGGRNEQYF
TRBV7-2,TRBD2,TRBJ2-1,once,TGTGCCAGCAGCTTCACGGGACTACCCTACAATGAGCAGTTCTTC,CASSFTGLPYNEQFF
TRBV7-2,NA,TRBJ2-7,NA,TGTGCCAGCAGCCCAGGGTGGTACGAGCAGTACTTC,CASSPGWYEQYF
TRBV30,TRBD1,TRBJ1-2,NA,TGTGCCTGGACCCCGAACAGGGGATCATGGACCTTC,CAWTPNRGSWTF
TRBV5-6,NA,TRBJ1-5,NA,TGTGCCAGCAGCTCAGGGGATCGGAGCAATCAGCCCCAGCATTTT,CASSSGDRSNQPQHF
TRBV5-1,NA,TRBJ2-6,once,TGCGCCAGCAGCTTGTGGCCGGAGTCGAGCTCTGGGGCCAACGTCCTGACTTTC,CASSLWPESSSGANVLTF
TRBV29-1,TRBD1,TRBJ1-1,NA,TGCAGCGTCCAACAGGGGGGAGACACTGAAGCTTTCTTT,CSVQQGGDTEAFF
TRBV20-1,NA,TRBJ2-5,few,TGCAGTGCTAGGGGCGGGCTAGAGACCCAGTACTTC,CSARGGLETQYF
TRBV15,NA,TRBJ2-4,NA,TGTGCCACCAGCAGAGTAGATCAGGGAAGGACCAAAAACATTCAGTACTTC,CATSRVDQGRTKNIQYF
TRBV30,NA,TRBJ2-3,NA,TGTGCCTGGACCCCGTCAGATACGCAGTATTTT,CAWTPSDTQYF
TRBV18,TRBD2,TRBJ2-7,NA,TGTGCCAGCTCGTCAGGGCGGGGGACCTCCTACGAGCAGTACTTC,CASSSGRGTSYEQYF
TRBV30,TRBD1,TRBJ1-1,NA,TGTGCCTGGAGTCCGCAGGGGGCGGCTTTCTTT,CAWSPQGAAFF
TRBV29-1,NA,TRBJ2-3,NA,TGCAGCGTGCTTCGTGTAGGAGTTTTTTTAGGTACAGATACGCAGTATTTT,CSVLRVGVFLGTDTQYF
TRBV4-1,TRBD2,TRBJ2-1,NA,TGCGCCAGCAGCCAAGATCGCGCGGCGGGAGGGCCTGTCTACAATGAGCAGTTCTTC,CASSQDRAAGGPVYNEQFF
TRBV5-6,NA,TRBJ2-5,NA,TGTGCCAGCAGCTTGCCAGTCCTTAGAGGCCAAGAGACCCAGTACTTC,CASSLPVLRGQETQYF
TRBV20-1,NA,TRBJ1-1,once,TGCAGTGCTAGAGAAGGGGGGAACACTGAAGCTTTCTTT,CSAREGGNTEAFF
TRBV6-5,NA,TRBJ1-1,NA,TGTGCCAGCCTGTTCGACGGGAACACTGAAGCTTTCTTT,CASLFDGNTEAFF
TRBV30,NA,TRBJ1-5,NA,TGTGCCTGGAGTCCCTCTAGCAATCAGCCCCAGCATTTT,CAWSPSSNQPQHF
TRBV6-1,NA,TRBJ2-6,NA,TGTGCCAGCAGCCGAGCAGGGGGGACTGGGGCCAACGTCCTGACTTTC,CASSRAGGTGANVLTF
TRBV6-4,NA,TRBJ2-2,NA,TGTGCCAGCAGTACCGACTACCCCGGGGAGCTGTTTTTT,CASSTDYPGELFF
TRBV20-1,TRBD1,TRBJ1-2,NA,TGCAGTGCTCCAGCGACAGGGGCATCCTATGGCTACACCTTC,CSAPATGASYGYTF
TRBV27,NA,TRBJ1-1,NA,TGTGCCAGCAGGGACACGAACACTGAAGCTTTCTTT,CASRDTNTEAFF
TRBV10-3,TRBD1,TRBJ2-7,NA,TGTGCCACCGATGTGGGACAGGGGTCCTACGAGCAGTACTTC,CATDVGQGSYEQYF
TRBV28,NA,TRBJ1-2,once,TGTGCCACCTCGTGGGGTGGGGAAGGCTACACCTTC,CATSWGGEGYTF
TRBV6-5,NA,TRBJ1-5,NA,TGTGCCAGCAGTCCATACAGGGTGCGACAGCCCCAGCATTTT,CASSPYRVRQPQHF
TRBV5-1,NA,TRBJ1-4,NA,TGCGCCAGCAGCTTAAACAGGAGGGTTAATGAAAAACTGTTTTTT,CASSLNRRVNEKLFF
TRBV7-9,NA,TRBJ2-7,NA,TGTGCCAGCAGCTTACCCCCCTCAGGGACCTACGAGCAGTACTTC,CASSLPPSGTYEQYF
TRBV7-9,TRBD1,TRBJ2-1,NA,TGTGCCAGCAGCCCTCAGGGACAGGGGACAATGAAGCAGTTCTTC,CASSPQGQGTMKQFF
TRBV25-1,TRBD1,TRBJ1-2,NA,TGTGCCAGCAGTGCCAACTCCGGGACAGGGGGCGGTGGCTACACCTTC,CASSANSGTGGGGYTF
TRBV3-1,TRBD1,TRBJ2-1,NA,TGTGCCAGCAGCCAAGTGGGACAGTACAATGAGCAGTTCTTC,CASSQVGQYNEQFF
TRBV3-1,NA,TRBJ1-2,NA,TGTGCCAGCAGCCGGGTGTGGGGGGCGAGCTATGGCTACACCTTC,CASSRVWGASYGYTF
TRBV6-6,TRBD1,TRBJ2-6,NA,TGTGCCAGCAGTTACTCGGGGGACAGGGCCCCCGTCCTGACTTTC,CASSYSGDRAPVLTF
TRBV20-1,TRBD2,TRBJ2-5,NA,TGCAGTGCTAGAGCGACTAGCGGGAGGGTGACCCAGTACTTC,CSARATSGRVTQYF
TRBV3-1,NA,TRBJ2-7,NA,TGTGCCAGCAGCCACGTTTCCTACGAGCAGTACTTC,CASSHVSYEQYF
TRBV7-3,NA,TRBJ2-1,NA,TGTGCCAGCAGCCCAAGGGCGGCGGGGTTCTCCTACAATGAGCAGTTCTTC,CASSPRAAGFSYNEQFF
TRBV2,NA,TRBJ2-3,NA,TGTGCCAGCTTTGGAATGGGCACAGATACGCAGTATTTT,CASFGMGTDTQYF
TRBV4-1,NA,TRBJ2-5,NA,TGCGCCAGCAGCCTAGTTTGGAGGCAAGAGACCCAGTACTTC,CASSLVWRQETQYF
TRBV20-1,TRBD2,TRBJ2-7,NA,TGCAGTGCTAGTCCTAGCGGGAGAGGTTACGAGCAGTACTTC,CSASPSGRGYEQYF
TRBV5-1,NA,TRBJ1-2,NA,TGCGCCAGCAGCAGGGACGCGGGGCGGATCTATGGCTACACCTTC,CASSRDAGRIYGYTF
TRBV20-1,NA,TRBJ1-6,NA,TGCAGTGCTAACGCGCCGCCCCGGAATTCACCCCTCCACTTT,CSANAPPRNSPLHF
TRBV6-4,NA,TRBJ2-2,NA,TGTGCCAGCAGTGACTCTGACACCGGGGAGCTGTTTTTT,CASSDSDTGELFF
TRBV15,TRBD2,TRBJ2-1,NA,TGTGCCACCAGCAGAGTAGTAGCGGGGGGGCATAATGAGCAGTTCTTC,CATSRVVAGGHNEQFF
TRBV11-1,NA,TRBJ2-2,NA,TGTGCCAGCAGCGTCGCAGACCTGACCGGGGAGCTGTTTTTT,CASSVADLTGELFF
TRBV5-1,TRBD2,TRBJ2-1,once,TGCGCCAGCAGTTCTGGGACTAGCGGGGCACGCTCCTACAATGAGCAGTTCTTC,CASSSGTSGARSYNEQFF
TRBV19,NA,TRBJ2-1,NA,TGTGCCAGTAGTATACCCGAAGGGATCCGCTATGAGCAGTTCTTC,CASSIPEGIRYEQFF
TRBV7-6,NA,TRBJ2-1,NA,TGTGCCAGCAGCTTAGTTGGGTGGGAGGCCTACAATGAGCAGTTCTTC,CASSLVGWEAYNEQFF
TRBV28,NA,TRBJ1-5,NA,TGTGCCAGTGACCGAGGCAATCAGCCCCAGCATTTT,CASDRGNQPQHF
TRBV3-1,NA,TRBJ2-6,once,TGTGCCAGCAGCCATCAGGGATATGGGGCCAACGTCCTGACTTTC,CASSHQGYGANVLTF
TRBV4-3,NA,TRBJ1-5,NA,TGCGCCAGCAGCCTCGTTGCGTGGCAGCCCCAGCATTTT,CASSLVAWQPQHF
TRBV6-5,TRBD1,TRBJ1-2,NA,TGTGCCAGCACCTTAACAGGGGGAGGGAACTATGGCTACACCTTC,CASTLTGGGNYGYTF
TRBV15,TRBD2,TRBJ2-1,NA,TGTGCCACCAGCAGCTACCAGCGGGGCTACAATGAGCAGTTCTTC,CATSSYQRGYNEQFF
TRBV29-1,NA,TRBJ1-1,NA,TGCAGCGTTGAACGAAGCGCAGCGAACACTGAAGCTTTCTTT,CSVERSAANTEAFF
TRBV6-1,NA,TRBJ2-1,NA,TGTGCCAGCAGTCGGGACTTCTACAATGAGCAGTTCTTC,CASSRDFYNEQFF
TRBV4-2,TRBD2,TRBJ2-5,NA,TGTGCCAGCAGCCAAAGCGCGGGAGGTGCCCAAGAGACCCAGTACTTC,CASSQSAGGAQETQYF
TRBV29-1,TRBD2,TRBJ2-1,NA,TGCAGCGTTGTTGCCGGGGCGGGAGTTTGGAATGAGCAGTTCTTC,CSVVAGAGVWNEQFF
TRBV20-1,NA,TRBJ2-5,NA,TGCAGTGCCATGCATTACAGACAGGCAGTGGAGACCCAGTACTTC,CSAMHYRQAVETQYF
TRBV29-1,NA,TRBJ2-5,NA,TGCAGCGTCAACCCCCCCGGACTTCGAGAGACCCAGTACTTC,CSVNPPGLRETQYF
TRBV12-3/TRBV12-4,NA,TRBJ2-3,NA,TGTGCCAGCAGGGTGACAACCACAGATACGCAGTATTTT,CASRVTTTDTQYF